This entry lists 19 T cell receptor beta chains sequenced from one sample in a study of blood T cell repertoires in COVID-19. Data came from immunoSEQ multiplex PCR; TCRdb stores just in-frame clones and leaves some out. Here the sample spans roughly 88,000 clones, about 83% being singletons. Sequenced input: peripheral blood. These receptor sequences come from a woman aged 60 to 75 with COVID-19, enrolled during active disease.

V and J are TRBV6-5 and TRBJ1-2; D possibly corresponds to TRBD1 (5 bases). The germline V and J ends were trimmed by 5 bases and 11 bases, with 15 bases remaining between them. Germline CDR1 reads MNHEY; CDR2 reads SVGAGI. The CDR3 contains 12 residues. The chain's CDR3 is CASSPQGGTYTF. In nucleotides, the CDR3 is TGTGCCAGCAGTCCCCAGGGAGGGACTTACACCTTC.

The V and J genes are TRBV19 and TRBJ1-1; D is ambiguous. Germline assignment: CDR1 LNHDA and CDR2 SQIVND (reference sequence). This CDR3 has 15 amino acids. Trimming took off 1 base at V and 1 base at J, with 10 bases between the two ends. The CDR3 nucleotides read TGTGCCAGTAGTATAGGATTTAGCCGGAACACTGAAGCTTTCTTT. Translating gives CASSIGFSRNTEAFF.

This clone was seen once. The CDR3 DNA follows: TGTGCCAGCACCGCAGGGCACACAACTGAAGCTTTCTTT. Translation gives CASTAGHTTEAFF. The chain couples TRBV6-5 to TRBJ1-1; TRBD1 might be the D (5 bases). Germline V gene sequence: CDR1 MNHEY, CDR2 SVGAGI. The CDR3 spans 13 residues. The V and J ends lost 7 bases and 5 bases respectively, with 14 bases between them.

The J gene is TRBJ1-5, the V gene TRBV11-2; 8 nucleotides line up with TRBD1. Unmatched junction bases numbered 8, after V lost 1 base and J lost 6 bases. The CDR3 sequence is 16 residues long. The germline V gene encodes CDR1 SGHAT and CDR2 FQNNGV. The CDR3 is CASSLGTGGGGQPQHF. Written as DNA, the CDR3 is TGTGCCAGCAGCTTAGGAACAGGGGGAGGAGGTCAGCCCCAGCATTTT.

This clone came up a few times. Other DNA sequences in this specimen translate into the identical CDR3. The rearrangement uses TRBV6-5 and TRBJ1-2; D might be TRBD1 (6 bases). This CDR3 is built from 14 residues. V lost 0 bases and J 5 bases, leaving 10 bases between the germline ends. Germline loops: CDR1 MNHEY, CDR2 SVGAGI. CDR3: CASSYSTGYYGYTF. In nucleotides, the CDR3 is TGTGCCAGCAGTTACTCGACAGGATATTATGGCTACACCTTC.

J is TRBJ1-5 and V is TRBV6-4; TRBD1 matches 8 bases. Germline values: CDR1 MRHNA, CDR2 SNTAGT. The CDR3 extends over 20 amino acids. J lost 0 bases, V lost 2 bases, and 15 bases had no gene match. The CDR3 here is CASSDLPLRQGMDSNQPQHF. In nucleotides, the CDR3 is TGTGCCAGCAGTGACCTCCCGTTGCGACAGGGGATGGATAGCAATCAGCCCCAGCATTTT.

The chain recombines TRBV7-9 with TRBJ2-5; no firm D call. V gave up 5 bases and J gave up 0 bases, with 10 bases separating them. The CDR3 has 14 amino acids. Germline V gene data show CDR1 as SEHNR and CDR2 as FQNEAQ (reference sequence). CDR3 sequence reads: CASSPPGNQETQYF. CDR3 sequence (DNA): TGTGCCAGCAGCCCCCCAGGAAACCAAGAGACCCAGTACTTC.

The chain carries TRBV10-3 and TRBJ2-7; 7 nucleotides line up with TRBD1. This CDR3 region has 14 residues. V lost 6 bases, J lost 2 bases, and 7 bases stayed unmatched. Looked up from germline, CDR1 is ENHRY and CDR2 is SYGVKD. CDR3 sequence reads: CAIRGRGTAYEQYF. CDR3 bases: TGTGCCATCAGGGGTAGGGGGACAGCCTACGAGCAGTACTTC.

The chain uses TRBV6-5 and TRBJ1-5; D call uncertain. Per germline, CDR1 MNHEY and CDR2 SVGAGI. The CDR3 is 14 residues long. The V and J ends lost 6 bases and 0 bases respectively, with 9 bases between them. The CDR3 region is CASRPGYSNQPQHF. CDR3 coding DNA: TGTGCCAGCAGGCCGGGGTATAGCAATCAGCCCCAGCATTTT.

The J gene is TRBJ2-7, the V gene TRBV7-2; a possible D gene is TRBD1 (6 bases). V lost 5 bases and J lost 2, with 13 bases in between. Germline V gene sequence: CDR1 SGHTA, CDR2 FQGNSA. The CDR3 is 14 amino acids. The CDR3: CASSPTGRAYEQYF. CDR3 DNA: TGTGCCAGCAGCCCCACAGGGCGCGCCTACGAGCAGTACTTC. Full variable domain (rest looked up from reference TRBV7-2 and TRBJ2-7): GAGVSQSPSNKVTEKGKDVELRCDPISGHTALYWYRQSLGQGLEFLIYFQGNSAPDKSGLPSDRFSAERTGGSVSTLTIQRTQQEDSAVYLCASSPTGRAYEQYFGPGTRLTVT.

The gene calls are TRBV5-1 and TRBJ2-2; perhaps TRBD1 as D (5 bases). CDR1 and CDR2 from the germline V gene are SGHRS and YFSETQ. The CDR3 is made up of 15 amino acids. V dropped 1 base and J dropped 2 bases, with 9 bases sitting between them. The DNA of the CDR3 is TGCGCCAGCAGCTTGATGGGGCGAAACACCGGGGAGCTGTTTTTT. Translation: CASSLMGRNTGELFF.

The chain couples TRBV3-1 (or the pseudogene TRBV3-2) to TRBJ2-7; D is unclear. The CDR3 is made up of 13 amino acids. V lost 4 bases and J 4 bases, leaving 11 bases between the germline ends. Looked up from germline, CDR1 is LGHDT and CDR2 is YNNKEL (reference sequence). The CDR3 DNA sequence: TGTGCCAGCAGCCCAACAGTGAGTTACGAGCAGTACTTC. It codes for CASSPTVSYEQYF.

This chain uses TRBV25-1 with TRBJ1-2; possible D gene TRBD1, 6 bases. The CDR3 sequence is 15 residues long. Trimming pared 3 bases from V and 3 bases from J, leaving 14 bases between. Germline loops: CDR1 MGHDK, CDR2 SYGVNS. Written as DNA, the CDR3 is TGTGCCAGCAGTGATAACCGGGACACTCACTATGGCTACACCTTC. The encoded protein is CASSDNRDTHYGYTF.

The CDR3 bases are TGTGCCAGCCCTGGCGGGGCTAGCGGGCTTGGTGGTGAGCAGTTCTTC. Protein sequence: CASPGGASGLGGEQFF. The chain links TRBV2 to TRBJ2-1, with 8 bases fitting TRBD2. The CDR3 sequence is 16 residues long. CDR1 and CDR2 from the germline V gene are SNHLY and FYNNEI. J lost 9 bases, V lost 8 bases, and 18 bases had no gene match.

This rearrangement joins TRBV29-1 to TRBJ2-3; 14 bases fit TRBD2. Trimming at V came to 7 bases and at J to 2 bases, leaving 5 bases not matched to a gene. Germline V CDR1 and CDR2: SQVTM, ANQGSEA. The CDR3 is 15 amino acids. CDR3 DNA: TGCAGCGCTTTGGGACTAGCGGGGGTCACAGATACGCAGTATTTT. It codes for CSALGLAGVTDTQYF.

The chain recombines TRBV7-6 with TRBJ2-5, with D tentatively TRBD2 (6 bases). This CDR3 is built from 17 residues. From germline, CDR1 is SGHVS and CDR2 FNYEAQ. Trimming shortened V by 5 bases and J by 2 bases, and 21 bases separated the two germline ends. The CDR3 spells CASSPYHRLGKQETQYF. In DNA, the CDR3 is TGTGCCAGCAGCCCCTACCACCGACTAGGAAAACAAGAGACCCAGTACTTC.

This rearrangement joins TRBV5-8 to TRBJ1-1; D perhaps matches TRBD1 (6 bases). This CDR3 has 13 residues. Germline V gene lookup returns CDR1 SGHTS and CDR2 YDEGEE. The V end was cut by 7 bases, the J end by 0 bases, with 10 bases between. DNA of the CDR3: TGTGCCAGCGTCAGGGGCTTGAACACTGAAGCTTTCTTT. This sequence encodes CASVRGLNTEAFF.

J is TRBJ1-4 and V is TRBV5-6, with 11 bases identical to TRBD1. This CDR3 comprises 18 residues. After removal of 4 bases from V and 4 bases from J, the junction contained 12 bases not matched to a gene. The germline V gene encodes CDR1 SGHDT and CDR2 YYEEEE. CDR3 sequence reads: CASSLRIRGTGGNEKLFF. The CDR3 DNA follows: TGTGCCAGCAGCCTACGGATACGAGGGACAGGGGGTAATGAAAAACTGTTTTTT. Full variable domain (remainder filled in from reference TRBV5-6 and TRBJ1-4): DAGVTQSPTHLIKTRGQQVTLRCSPKSGHDTVSWYQQALGQGPQFIFQYYEEEERQRGNFPDRFSGHQFPNYSSELNVNALLLGDSALYLCASSLRIRGTGGNEKLFFGSGTQLSVL.

This chain uses TRBV5-1 with TRBJ2-5; the match to TRBD2 covers 11 bases. This CDR3 is built from 16 residues. The germline CDR1 and CDR2 sequences are SGHRS and YFSETQ. V lost 0 bases and J lost 4; bases outside the gene matches: 5. CDR3 residues: CASSLGFTSGGETQYF. The DNA of the CDR3 is TGCGCCAGCAGCTTGGGATTCACTAGCGGGGGAGAGACCCAGTACTTC. The full variable domain, rest sourced from reference TRBV5-1 and TRBJ2-5, is KAGVTQTPRYLIKTRGQQVTLSCSPISGHRSVSWYQQTPGQGLQFLFEYFSETQRNKGNFPGRFSGRQFSNSRSEMNVSTLELGDSALYLCASSLGFTSGGETQYFGPGTRLLVL.